Presented here are 2 T cell receptor beta chains from one specimen sequenced in a study of T cell repertoires in aging, cancer and after chemotherapy. A mixed TRB-A/B primer pool amplified rearranged TRB by multiplex touch-down PCR. TCRdb analysed the multiplex PCR reads with MiXCR anew, one entry per CDR3 protein. The sample lists more than 9,000 distinct CDR3 sequences; about 32% were seen once. The template was genomic DNA from peripheral blood, not RNA. The source material was blood. These TCRs come from a human donor in good health.

This clonotype came up a few times. V and J are TRBV5-4 and TRBJ1-1; the D is unclear. The CDR3 is 13 residues long. Germline V lookup: CDR1 SGHNT, CDR2 YYREEE (reference sequence). V lost 1 base to trimming and J lost 1 base, with 5 bases between them. In DNA form, the CDR3 reads TGTGCCAGCAGCTTGTGGGGGAACACTGAAGCTTTCTTT. Translation gives CASSLWGNTEAFF. Variable domain in full (rest from reference TRBV5-4 and TRBJ1-1): ETGVTQSPTHLIKTRGQQVTLRCSSQSGHNTVSWYQQALGQGPQFIFQYYREEENGRGNFPPRFSGLQFPNYSSELNVNALELDDSALYLCASSLWGNTEAFFGQGTRLTVV.

This clonotype counts as medium-sized (0.01 to 0.1%). J is TRBJ1-6 and V is TRBV27; D not resolved. Germline loops: CDR1 MNHEY, CDR2 SMNVEV (reference sequence). V was cut by 0 bases and J by 8 bases, with 8 bases left in between. This CDR3 is built from 14 residues. Written as DNA, the CDR3 is TGTGCCAGCAGTTTATCTCCCGGCTATTCACCCCTCCACTTT. It codes for CASSLSPGYSPLHF.